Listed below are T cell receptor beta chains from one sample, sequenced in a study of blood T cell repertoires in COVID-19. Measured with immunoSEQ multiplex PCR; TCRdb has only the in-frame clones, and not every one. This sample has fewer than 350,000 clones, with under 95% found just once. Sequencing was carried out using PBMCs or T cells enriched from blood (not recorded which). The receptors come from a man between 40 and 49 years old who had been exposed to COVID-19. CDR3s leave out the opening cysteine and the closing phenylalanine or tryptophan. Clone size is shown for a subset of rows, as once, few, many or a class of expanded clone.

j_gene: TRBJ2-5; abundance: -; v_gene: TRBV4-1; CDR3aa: ASSQPGTSGIETQY
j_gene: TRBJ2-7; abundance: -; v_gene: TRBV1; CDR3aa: TSSRSPLAENSSYEQY
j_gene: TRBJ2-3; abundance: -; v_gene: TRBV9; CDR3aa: ASSGGPPPTDTQY
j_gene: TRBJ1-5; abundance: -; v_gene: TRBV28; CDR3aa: ASSPRGQGVDQPQH
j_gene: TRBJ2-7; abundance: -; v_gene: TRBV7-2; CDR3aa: ASSPPGVGREQY
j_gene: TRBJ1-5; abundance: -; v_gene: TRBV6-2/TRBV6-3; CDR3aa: ASSLPQGFRPQH
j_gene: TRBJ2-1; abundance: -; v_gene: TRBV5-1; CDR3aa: ASSLASGKYNEQF
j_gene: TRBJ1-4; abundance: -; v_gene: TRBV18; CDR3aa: ASSPSREKLF
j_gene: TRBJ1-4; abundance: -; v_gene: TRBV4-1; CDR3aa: ASSRPDRDIGKLF
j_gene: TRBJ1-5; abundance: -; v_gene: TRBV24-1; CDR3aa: ATSVGQGNQPQH
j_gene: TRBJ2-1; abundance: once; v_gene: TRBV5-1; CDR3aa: ASSLDGGGFNEQF
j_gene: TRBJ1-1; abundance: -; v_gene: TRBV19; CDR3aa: ASSLAVTNTEAF
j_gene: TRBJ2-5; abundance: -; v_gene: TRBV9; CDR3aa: ASSSRLDQETQY
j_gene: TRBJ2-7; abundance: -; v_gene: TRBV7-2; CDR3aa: ASRRGHFTYEQY
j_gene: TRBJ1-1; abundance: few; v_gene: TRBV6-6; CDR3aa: ASSWSSSVTEAF
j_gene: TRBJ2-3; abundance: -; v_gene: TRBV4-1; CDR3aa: ASSQKGLAGGHPTSTDTQY
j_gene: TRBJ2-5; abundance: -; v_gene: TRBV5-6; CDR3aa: ASSLGRGKETQY
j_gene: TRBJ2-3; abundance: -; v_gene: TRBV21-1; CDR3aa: ASTRQGAPDTQY
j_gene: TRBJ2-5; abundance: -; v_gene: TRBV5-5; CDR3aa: ASSFSPGTSGEETQY
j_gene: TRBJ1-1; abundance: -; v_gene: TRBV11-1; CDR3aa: ASSLVTVMNTEAF
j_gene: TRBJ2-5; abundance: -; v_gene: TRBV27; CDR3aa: ASSLFCREFYRPRHRAGQETQY
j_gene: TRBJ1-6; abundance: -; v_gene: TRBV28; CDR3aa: AIGDRRLLIGSPLH
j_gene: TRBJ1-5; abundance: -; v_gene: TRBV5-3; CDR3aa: ARSSTRTKNQPQH
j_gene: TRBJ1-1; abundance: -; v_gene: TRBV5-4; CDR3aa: ASSFKGRTEAF
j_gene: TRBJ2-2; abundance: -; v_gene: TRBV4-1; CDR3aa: ASSRHPNTGELF
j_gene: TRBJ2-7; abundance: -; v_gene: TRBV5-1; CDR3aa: ASSLMLAGDYEQY
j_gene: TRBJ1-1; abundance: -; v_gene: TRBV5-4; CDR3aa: ASTADTLNTEAF
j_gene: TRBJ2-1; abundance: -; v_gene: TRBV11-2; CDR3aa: ASSSEGTGYNEQF
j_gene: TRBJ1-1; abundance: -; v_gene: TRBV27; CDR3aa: ASSLGGGYTEAF
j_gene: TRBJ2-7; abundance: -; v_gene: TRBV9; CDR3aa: ASSGSGSALDEQY
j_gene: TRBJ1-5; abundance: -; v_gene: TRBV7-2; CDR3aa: ASSLGDRAQPQH
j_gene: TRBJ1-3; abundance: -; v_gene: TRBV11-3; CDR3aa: ASSFWQGEISGNTIY
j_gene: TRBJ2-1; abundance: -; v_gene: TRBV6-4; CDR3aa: ASSSGTSSYNEQF
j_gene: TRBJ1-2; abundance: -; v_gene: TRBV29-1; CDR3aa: SVPRQSDYGYT
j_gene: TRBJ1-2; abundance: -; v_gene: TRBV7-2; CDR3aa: ASSPGLTNYGYT
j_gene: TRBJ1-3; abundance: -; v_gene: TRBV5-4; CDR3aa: ASSPTGEGGTIY
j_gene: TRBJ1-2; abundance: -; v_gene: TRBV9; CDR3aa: ASSVDPGQGGIGYT
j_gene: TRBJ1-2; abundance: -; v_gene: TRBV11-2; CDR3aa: ASSSPHAGYT
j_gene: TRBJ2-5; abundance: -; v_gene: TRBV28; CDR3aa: ASSSRGETQY
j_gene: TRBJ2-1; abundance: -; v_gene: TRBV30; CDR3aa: AWNLYNNEQF
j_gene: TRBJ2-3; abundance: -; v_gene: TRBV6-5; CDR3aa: ASIAGVGTDTQY
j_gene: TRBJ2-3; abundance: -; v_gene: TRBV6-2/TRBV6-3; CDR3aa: ASSYPDSPDTQY
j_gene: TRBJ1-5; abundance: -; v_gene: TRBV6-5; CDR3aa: ASSSHRGSNQPQH
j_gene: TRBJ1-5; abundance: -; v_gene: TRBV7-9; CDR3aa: ASSLDPEGPQH
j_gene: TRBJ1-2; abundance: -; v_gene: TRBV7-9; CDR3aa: ASSLISLDLYGYT
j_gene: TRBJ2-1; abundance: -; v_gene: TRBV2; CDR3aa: ASREGLADYNEQF
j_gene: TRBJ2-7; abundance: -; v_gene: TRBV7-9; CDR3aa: ASSLSEILRYEQY